This T cell receptor (beta chain) was recovered during a study of blood T cell repertoires in COVID-19. Repertoires were generated with immunoSEQ multiplex PCR, while TCRdb's copy carries only in-frame clones and drops some. The sample holds 75,000 to 90,000 clones; roughly three quarters are singletons and the top ten take approximately 34%. The CDR3 consists of 15 residues. J gave up 2 bases and V 9 bases, and 10 bases lay outside the gene matches. Per the germline V gene, CDR1 is LNHDA and CDR2 is SQIVND (reference sequence). The chain couples TRBV19 to TRBJ2-3; TRBD1 aligns across 8 bases. Sequencing was carried out using peripheral blood. The clonotype originates from a man aged 60-69 years with COVID-19, enrolled during active disease. CDR3: CASSPGTGTTDTQYF. DNA for the CDR3: TGTGCCAGCTCGCCCGGGACAGGCACCACAGATACGCAGTATTTT. The full variable domain, with the rest looked up from reference TRBV19 and TRBJ2-3, is DGGITQSPKYLFRKEGQNVTLSCEQNLNHDAMYWYRQDPGQGLRLIYYSQIVNDFQKGDIAEGYSVSREKKESFPLTVTSAQKNPTAFYLCASSPGTGTTDTQYFGPGTRLTVL.